One T cell receptor (beta chain) is described in this entry. Clones were read by immunoSEQ multiplex PCR, and TCRdb kept only the in-frame ones, dropping some. Here the sample spans under 200,000 clones, roughly 86% being singletons. This specimen comes from a study of cytotoxic CD8 clonotypes in ibrutinib-treated CLL. V shed 6 bases and J 6 bases; nucleotides not matched to a gene: 9. The CDR3 is 15 residues long. CDR1 and CDR2 from the germline V gene are LNHDA and SQIVND (reference sequence). The TCR was taken from a human donor with chronic lymphocytic leukemia. J is TRBJ2-4 and V is TRBV19; 9 nucleotides match TRBD1. The starting material was PBMCs, obtained after 12 months of ibrutinib treatment. In DNA, the CDR3 is TGTGCCAGTAGCCACGGCACAGGGGGCTTAAACATTCAGTACTTC. Translated: CASSHGTGGLNIQYF. Full variable domain (rest looked up from reference TRBV19 and TRBJ2-4): DGGITQSPKYLFRKEGQNVTLSCEQNLNHDAMYWYRQDPGQGLRLIYYSQIVNDFQKGDIAEGYSVSREKKESFPLTVTSAQKNPTAFYLCASSHGTGGLNIQYFGAGTRLSVL.